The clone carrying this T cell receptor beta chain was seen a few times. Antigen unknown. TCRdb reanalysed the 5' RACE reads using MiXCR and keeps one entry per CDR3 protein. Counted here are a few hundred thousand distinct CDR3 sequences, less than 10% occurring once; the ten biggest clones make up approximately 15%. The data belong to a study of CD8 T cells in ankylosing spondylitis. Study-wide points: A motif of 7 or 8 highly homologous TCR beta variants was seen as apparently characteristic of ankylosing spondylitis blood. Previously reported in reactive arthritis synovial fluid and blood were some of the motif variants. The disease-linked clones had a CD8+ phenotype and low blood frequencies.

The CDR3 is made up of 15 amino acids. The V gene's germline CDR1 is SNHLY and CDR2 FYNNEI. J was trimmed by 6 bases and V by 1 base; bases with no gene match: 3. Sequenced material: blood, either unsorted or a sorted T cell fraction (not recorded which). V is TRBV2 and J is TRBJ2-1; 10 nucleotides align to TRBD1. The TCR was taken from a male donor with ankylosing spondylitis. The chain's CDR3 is CASSEGRTGGNEQFF. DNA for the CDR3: TGTGCCAGCAGTGAAGGCCGGACAGGGGGCAATGAGCAGTTCTTC.